This TCR beta chain was profiled in a study of control samples from healthy donors and cancer patients. The trim removed 3 bases at V and 5 bases at J, leaving 8 bases unmatched. Germline CDR1 and CDR2: DFQATT and SNEGSKA (reference sequence). The CDR3 totals 15 residues. The data were produced by immunoSEQ multiplex PCR, yet TCRdb's version contains in-frame clones alone and is incomplete. The profile shows around 57,000 clones, around 90% of them singletons. The sequenced material came from PBMCs. The genes are TRBV20-1 and TRBJ1-5; 9 positions match TRBD1. This receptor was obtained from a man aged 30 to 39 with colorectal cancer. The DNA for the CDR3 is TGCAGTGCTAGTCCCCCGACAGGGGGGCATCAGCCCCAGCATTTT. Its protein product is CSASPPTGGHQPQHF.